The 18 T cell receptor beta chains below come from one sample, sequenced in a study of cytomegalovirus exposure and HLA in healthy donors (dated by TCRdb to about 2017). Library preparation was by the immunoSEQ multiplex PCR assay. A mixture of 60 forward primers for TCR Vbeta segments and 13 reverse primers for TCR Jbeta segments was used in the multiplex PCR. TCRdb took this table from immuneACCESS and kept in-frame rearrangements with V and J called. Such tables lack part of the clones; where checked against another copy, unresolved V genes explain under half of the gap, and the rest is unexplained. The sample table shows about 170,000 clones, and over 70% are seen once. The ten largest clones add up to approximately 1.5% of the sample. Sequencing input: PBMCs. These receptors originate from a woman in her twenties or thirties in good health and CMV-seropositive.

This chain links TRBV30 with TRBJ2-7; 8 bases are a match to TRBD1. The trim removed 1 base at V and 2 bases at J, leaving 4 bases unmatched. Germline assignment: CDR1 GTSNPN and CDR2 SVGIG (reference sequence). This CDR3 has 14 residues. The CDR3 here is CAWSGDRGPYEQYF. CDR3 DNA sequence: TGTGCCTGGAGTGGAGACAGGGGACCCTACGAGCAGTACTTC.

The chain combines TRBV4-2 with TRBJ2-7, with TRBD2 matching over 7 bases. The length of the CDR3 is 14 residues. With V trimmed by 4 bases and J by 4 bases, 7 bases remained unmatched. CDR1 is LGHNA and CDR2 is YNFKEQ in the germline V gene. The CDR3 loop is CASSLREGRYEQYF. As DNA, the CDR3 is TGTGCCAGCAGCCTAAGGGAGGGCAGGTACGAGCAGTACTTC.

V is TRBV7-8 and J is TRBJ2-7; 8 bases are shared with TRBD1. This CDR3 contains 16 residues. Germline V gives CDR1 SGHVS, CDR2 FQNEAQ. Losses at the gene ends were 4 bases for V and 5 bases for J; bases not matched to a gene: 13. CDR3 sequence: CASSSRGQGGLHEQYF. The DNA for the CDR3 is TGTGCCAGCAGCTCTAGAGGACAGGGTGGTTTACACGAGCAGTACTTC. Variable domain in full (rest from reference TRBV7-8 and TRBJ2-7): GAGVSQSPRYKVAKRGQDVALRCDPISGHVSLFWYQQALGQGPEFLTYFQNEAQLDKSGLPSDRFFAERPEGSVSTLKIQRTQQEDSAVYLCASSSRGQGGLHEQYFGPGTRLTVT.

The V and J genes are TRBV5-6 and TRBJ1-1; TRBD1 matches at 9 bases. This CDR3 has 15 amino acids. V gave up 0 bases and J gave up 7 bases; unmatched junction bases: 7. Germline V gene lookup returns CDR1 SGHDT and CDR2 YYEEEE. The chain's CDR3 is CASSLGQGDWNEAFF. The CDR3 DNA reads TGTGCCAGCAGCTTGGGACAGGGGGACTGGAATGAAGCTTTCTTT.

The genes are TRBV7-2 and TRBJ1-2; possible D gene TRBD1, 6 bases. Trimming took off 1 base at V and 8 bases at J, with 11 bases between the two ends. In germline, CDR1 is SGHTA, CDR2 FQGNSA. This CDR3 has 13 residues. The CDR3 is CASSLDRTDGYTF. CDR3 bases: TGTGCCAGCAGCTTAGATAGGACAGACGGCTACACCTTC.

The rearrangement uses TRBV6-5 and TRBJ1-3; 7 nucleotides line up with TRBD1. This CDR3 contains 15 residues. Unmatched junction bases numbered 5, after V lost 6 bases and J lost 0 bases. Germline V gene lookup returns CDR1 MNHEY and CDR2 SVGAGI. The CDR3 spells CASSPDRDSGNTIYF. DNA of the CDR3: TGTGCCAGCAGCCCCGACAGGGACTCTGGAAACACCATATATTTT.

The chain joins TRBV30 to TRBJ1-5; 7 bases are shared with TRBD1. Germline V lookup: CDR1 GTSNPN, CDR2 SVGIG (reference sequence). The CDR3 consists of 13 residues. V trimming: 5 bases; J trimming: 7 bases; junction bases outside the gene matches: 8. CDR3 in DNA: TGTGCCTGGGGGCGGGACAGCGGGCAGCCCCAGCATTTT. Protein sequence: CAWGRDSGQPQHF.

This clone occurred a few times. The J gene is TRBJ2-7, the V gene TRBV5-6; 9 bases agree with TRBD2. This CDR3 is 16 amino acids long. Germline V gene lookup returns CDR1 SGHDT and CDR2 YYEEEE. V dropped 3 bases and J dropped 2; count of bases not matched to a gene: 9. CDR3 in DNA: TGTGCCAGCAGCTGGGTGTCGTTAGCGGGGGCCTACGAGCAGTACTTC. It yields the protein CASSWVSLAGAYEQYF.

CDR3 DNA sequence: TGTGCCAGCGCCCCTTGGGGCCACGGACAGTATGGCGAGCAGTACTTC. It yields the protein CASAPWGHGQYGEQYF. The chain uses TRBV21-1 and TRBJ2-7; the D call in the table, TRBD1, was not verified against the DNA. TRBV21-1 is assigned pseudogene status. The CDR3 extends over 16 amino acids.

V gene TRBV5-1 combines with J gene TRBJ1-1; TRBD1 matches 9 bases. The CDR3 length is 14 residues. Germline CDR1 SGHRS, CDR2 YFSETQ. Germline trimming cut 4 bases from V and 1 base from J; bases unmatched to any gene: 2. DNA for the CDR3: TGCGCCAGCAGCACGGGACAGGGGAACACTGAAGCTTTCTTT. Protein sequence: CASSTGQGNTEAFF.

This chain connects TRBV7-2 to TRBJ1-5, with D perhaps matching TRBD1 (5 bases). This CDR3 region has 14 residues. V lost 5 bases and J 4 bases, leaving 12 bases between the germline ends. In germline, CDR1 is SGHTA, CDR2 FQGNSA. The CDR3 sequence is CASSRMGTNQPQHF. The DNA for the CDR3 is TGTGCCAGCAGCCGAATGGGGACTAATCAGCCCCAGCATTTT.

This sequence joins TRBV27 and TRBJ2-1; TRBD2 matches at 8 bases. The CDR3 is 15 residues long. V lost 4 bases, J lost 8 bases, and 10 bases stayed unmatched. Germline CDR1 MNHEY, CDR2 SMNVEV (reference sequence). The DNA for the CDR3 is TGTGCCAGCAGTTCATCACTAGCGGTAGAGGATGAGCAGTTCTTC. This sequence encodes CASSSSLAVEDEQFF.

This clone showed up just once. The J gene is TRBJ1-5, the V gene TRBV28, with 7 bases identical to TRBD1. With 4 bases clipped from V and 6 bases from J, the junction kept 6 bases outside the gene matches. Germline CDR1 reads MDHEN; CDR2 reads SYDVKM. This CDR3 contains 14 residues. The CDR3 here is CASSSRTGLQPQHF. CDR3 DNA sequence: TGTGCCAGCAGTTCCCGGACAGGCCTTCAGCCCCAGCATTTT.

This chain joins TRBV7-2 and TRBJ2-7, with TRBD1 as a possible D gene (5 bases). The CDR3 consists of 16 residues. Germline V gene lookup returns CDR1 SGHTA and CDR2 FQGNSA. Trimming stripped 5 bases from V and 7 bases from J, with 24 bases between. The CDR3 region has the DNA TGTGCCAGCAGCGAGTTCCCGGACACGGTTGGAGTGGAGCAGTACTTC. It is translated as CASSEFPDTVGVEQYF. The full variable domain, rest sourced from reference TRBV7-2 and TRBJ2-7, is GAGVSQSPSNKVTEKGKDVELRCDPISGHTALYWYRQSLGQGLEFLIYFQGNSAPDKSGLPSDRFSAERTGGSVSTLTIQRTQQEDSAVYLCASSEFPDTVGVEQYFGPGTRLTVT.

The chain couples TRBV28 to TRBJ1-1; perhaps TRBD1 as D (5 bases). Trimming took 3 bases from V and 11 from J, leaving 16 bases between them. There are 13 residues in the CDR3. Germline V gene lookup returns CDR1 MDHEN and CDR2 SYDVKM. CDR3 in DNA: TGTGCCAGCAGTTTGTTAGACAGACCAAGGGCTTTCTTT. Its translation is CASSLLDRPRAFF.

This clone has a handful of counts. This rearrangement joins TRBV7-8 to TRBJ1-4, with a weak D call TRBD1 (5 bases). V lost 1 base and J 8 bases, leaving 8 bases between the germline ends. The CDR3 runs 13 residues. Germline V CDR1 and CDR2: SGHVS, FQNEAQ. CDR3 in DNA: TGTGCCAGCAGCTTAGGTGGGGCAGAAAAACTGTTTTTT. Translating it yields CASSLGGAEKLFF.

V gene TRBV10-3 combines with J gene TRBJ2-5; D remains ambiguous. The germline V gene has CDR1 ENHRY and CDR2 SYGVKD. Trimming left V 11 bases short and J 3 bases short, with 13 bases between. This CDR3 contains 12 residues. Here the CDR3 DNA reads TGTGCCTCCGGCAGGAACGAAGAGACCCAGTACTTC. Translating gives CASGRNEETQYF.

This rearrangement joins TRBV19 to TRBJ2-2; TRBD2 is a possible D gene (6 bases). V lost 3 bases and J lost 3, with 11 bases in between. The V gene's germline CDR1 is LNHDA and CDR2 SQIVND (reference sequence). The CDR3 contains 15 residues. CDR3 in DNA: TGTGCCAGTAGTATCCGCGGGGCGGACACCGGGGAGCTGTTTTTT. Its translation: CASSIRGADTGELFF.